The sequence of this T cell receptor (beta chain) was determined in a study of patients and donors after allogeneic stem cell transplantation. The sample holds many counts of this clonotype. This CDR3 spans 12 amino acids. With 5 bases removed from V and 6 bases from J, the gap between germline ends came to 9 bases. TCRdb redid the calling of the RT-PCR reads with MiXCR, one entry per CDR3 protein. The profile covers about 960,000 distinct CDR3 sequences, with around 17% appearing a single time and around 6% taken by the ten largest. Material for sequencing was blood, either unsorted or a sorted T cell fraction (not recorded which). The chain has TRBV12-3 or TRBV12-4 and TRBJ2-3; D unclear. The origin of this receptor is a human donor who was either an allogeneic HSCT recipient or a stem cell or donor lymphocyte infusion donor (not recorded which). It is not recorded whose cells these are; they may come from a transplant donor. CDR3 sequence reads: CASSLQADTQYF. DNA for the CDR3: TGTGCCAGCAGTCTCCAGGCGGATACGCAGTATTTT.